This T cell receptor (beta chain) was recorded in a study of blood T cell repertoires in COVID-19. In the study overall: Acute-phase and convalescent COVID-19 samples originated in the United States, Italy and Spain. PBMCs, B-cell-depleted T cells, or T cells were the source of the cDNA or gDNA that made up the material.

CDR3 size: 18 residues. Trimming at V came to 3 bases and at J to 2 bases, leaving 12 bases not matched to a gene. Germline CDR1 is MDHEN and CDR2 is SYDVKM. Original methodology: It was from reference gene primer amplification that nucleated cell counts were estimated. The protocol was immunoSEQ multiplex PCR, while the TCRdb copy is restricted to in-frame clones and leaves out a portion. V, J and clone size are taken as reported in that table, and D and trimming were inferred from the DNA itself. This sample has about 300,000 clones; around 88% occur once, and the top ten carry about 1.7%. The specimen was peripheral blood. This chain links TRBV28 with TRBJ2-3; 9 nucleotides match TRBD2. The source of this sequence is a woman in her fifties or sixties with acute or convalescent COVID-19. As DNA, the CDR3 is TGTGCCAGCAGTTTCCCCCTCTCAGCGGGAGGCTCCACAGATACGCAGTATTTT. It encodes CASSFPLSAGGSTDTQYF. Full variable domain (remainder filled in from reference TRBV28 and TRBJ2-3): DVKVTQSSRYLVKRTGEKVFLECVQDMDHENMFWYRQDPGLGLRLIYFSYDVKMKEKGDIPEGYSVSREKKERFSLILESASTNQTSMYLCASSFPLSAGGSTDTQYFGPGTRLTVL.